Listed below are T cell receptor beta chains from one sample, sequenced in a study of response to subunit inactivated influenza vaccine. TCRdb re-analysed the RT-PCR reads in MiXCR, keeping a single row per CDR3 protein. The repertoire consists of about 570,000 distinct CDR3 sequences, with about 12% occurring once and the leading ten covering 9.5% to 13%. Sequencing was performed on PBMCs from blood, taken on the day of vaccination. The receptors originated from a man aged 50-60 years who received an inactivated influenza vaccine. Both conserved end residues are part of each CDR3. Each record gives: D gene, clone size, J gene, V gene, CDR3 DNA, CDR3 protein. The D gene is left open where the match is weak. Size values are once, few and many counts, or a class for expanded clones, and some rows have none.

D: .
size: once
J: TRBJ1-6
V: TRBV28
DNA: TGTGCCAGCGGGCTAGCGGGGGGTTCACCCCTCCACTTT
CDR3: CASGLAGGSPLHF

D: TRBD2
size: .
J: TRBJ2-2
V: TRBV9
DNA: TGTGCCAGCAGCGACCAACTAGCGGGAGGGACCGGGGAGCTGTTTTTT
CDR3: CASSDQLAGGTGELFF

D: .
size: .
J: TRBJ2-6
V: TRBV27
DNA: TGTGCCACCCAACGCTCTGGGGCCAACGTCCTGACTTTC
CDR3: CATQRSGANVLTF

D: .
size: many
J: TRBJ2-1
V: TRBV12-3/TRBV12-4
DNA: TGTGCCAGCAGTTTAGACTTCCGCGGTGAGCAGTTCTTC
CDR3: CASSLDFRGEQFF

D: .
size: many
J: TRBJ2-7
V: TRBV28
DNA: TGTGCCAGCAGGCACCAGGATTGGGACGAGCAGTACTTC
CDR3: CASRHQDWDEQYF

D: TRBD2
size: few
J: TRBJ2-7
V: TRBV7-2
DNA: TGTGCCAGCAGCCGAGCTGGGGGACTAGCGGTCGAGCAGTACTTC
CDR3: CASSRAGGLAVEQYF

D: .
size: few
J: TRBJ2-3
V: TRBV28
DNA: TGTGCCAGCAGTTTGCTAGCATCAGATACGCAGTATTTT
CDR3: CASSLLASDTQYF

D: TRBD2
size: .
J: TRBJ2-2
V: TRBV7-2
DNA: TGTGCCAGCAGCTTAGTATTTAGCGGGAGCAAGGGCGGGGAGCTGTTTTTT
CDR3: CASSLVFSGSKGGELFF

D: TRBD1
size: .
J: TRBJ2-7
V: TRBV7-8
DNA: TGTGCCAGCAGCTTCGACAGGGGTCCCCCCTACGAGCAGTACTTC
CDR3: CASSFDRGPPYEQYF

D: TRBD2
size: .
J: TRBJ2-3
V: TRBV11-1
DNA: TGTGCCAGCAGCTTAGGGACTAGCGGGAGATCTGGTACAGATACGCAGTATTTT
CDR3: CASSLGTSGRSGTDTQYF

D: TRBD2
size: .
J: TRBJ2-2
V: TRBV5-4
DNA: TGTGCCAGCAGCTTGGGGTCTCCGGGACTAGCTACCGGGGAGCTGTTTTTT
CDR3: CASSLGSPGLATGELFF

D: .
size: few
J: TRBJ2-4
V: TRBV12-3/TRBV12-4
DNA: TGTGCCAGCAGTTTTTTGAGAGTCAAAAACATTCAGTACTTC
CDR3: CASSFLRVKNIQYF

D: TRBD1
size: .
J: TRBJ2-3
V: TRBV24-1
DNA: TGTGCCACTAAGGACAGGAACACAGATACGCAGTATTTT
CDR3: CATKDRNTDTQYF

D: .
size: .
J: TRBJ1-5
V: TRBV19
DNA: TGTGCCAGTAGTCGAGGTTTGACTCAGCCCCAGCATTTT
CDR3: CASSRGLTQPQHF

D: .
size: .
J: TRBJ2-7
V: TRBV9
DNA: TGTGCCAGCAGCGTAAGATTGGCGGATAGAAACTACGAGCAGTACTTC
CDR3: CASSVRLADRNYEQYF

D: .
size: few
J: TRBJ2-2
V: TRBV6-5
DNA: TGTGCCAGCAGTTACTCGACAGCGACCAAGAACACCGGGGAGCTGTTTTTT
CDR3: CASSYSTATKNTGELFF

D: TRBD1
size: .
J: TRBJ1-1
V: TRBV6-2/TRBV6-3
DNA: TGTGCCAGCGCAGGGGGCGGTTTAGCTTTCTTT
CDR3: CASAGGGLAFF

D: .
size: many
J: TRBJ1-1
V: TRBV29-1
DNA: TGCAGCGTTGGCCCCCGTGGGGGGAACACTGAAGCTTTCTTT
CDR3: CSVGPRGGNTEAFF

D: .
size: .
J: TRBJ2-1
V: TRBV5-1
DNA: TGCGCCAGCGGGGGGGACAACTACAATGAGCAGTTCTTC
CDR3: CASGGDNYNEQFF

D: .
size: .
J: TRBJ2-5
V: TRBV7-9
DNA: TGTGCCAGCAGCCCGCCTTTGAGTCAAGAGACCCAGTACTTC
CDR3: CASSPPLSQETQYF

D: .
size: .
J: TRBJ1-6
V: TRBV5-5
DNA: TGTGCCAGCAGCTACACAGGGAATTCACCCCTCCACTTT
CDR3: CASSYTGNSPLHF

D: .
size: .
J: TRBJ1-1
V: TRBV6-1
DNA: TGTGCCAGCACCAGGGGAACGGGGGTGAGGAACACTGAAGCTTTCTTT
CDR3: CASTRGTGVRNTEAFF

D: .
size: .
J: TRBJ2-2
V: TRBV4-3
DNA: TGCGCCAGCAGCCCTGCCGACACAGTCCATGCCGGGGAGCTGTTTTTT
CDR3: CASSPADTVHAGELFF

D: .
size: .
J: TRBJ2-7
V: TRBV3-1
DNA: TGTGCCAGCAGCCAAGTTCCCGGGCGGAGCTCCTACGAGCAGTACTTC
CDR3: CASSQVPGRSSYEQYF

D: TRBD2
size: few
J: TRBJ2-3
V: TRBV6-1
DNA: TGTGCCAGCACCAGGACTAGCGGGGCCACAGATACGCAGTATTTT
CDR3: CASTRTSGATDTQYF

D: .
size: few
J: TRBJ2-5
V: TRBV7-9
DNA: TGTGCCAGCAGCTCCCGACAGCCCCAAGAGACCCAGTACTTC
CDR3: CASSSRQPQETQYF

D: TRBD2
size: many
J: TRBJ2-7
V: TRBV5-5
DNA: TGTGCCAGCAGCTTGGCGGGACTAGCAACCTACGAGCAGTACTTC
CDR3: CASSLAGLATYEQYF

D: .
size: .
J: TRBJ2-7
V: TRBV4-3
DNA: TGCGCCAGCAGCCAAGATACGTGGGGCTTCTACGAGCAGTACTTC
CDR3: CASSQDTWGFYEQYF

D: TRBD1
size: .
J: TRBJ2-1
V: TRBV4-3
DNA: TGCGCCAGCAGCCAAGGACTCAACAGGGGGTTCGGTAATGAGCAGTTCTTC
CDR3: CASSQGLNRGFGNEQFF

D: TRBD2
size: .
J: TRBJ2-3
V: TRBV28
DNA: TGTGCCAGCAGAGAAGGGGGACTAGCGGCTTTCACAGATACGCAGTATTTT
CDR3: CASREGGLAAFTDTQYF

D: TRBD2
size: .
J: TRBJ2-1
V: TRBV5-1
DNA: TGCGCCAGCAGACAGACTAGCTTCGGCTTCAATGAGCAGTTCTTC
CDR3: CASRQTSFGFNEQFF

D: .
size: .
J: TRBJ2-1
V: TRBV20-1
DNA: TGCAGTGGACCGGTGGTCGGGCCCGAGCAGTTCTTC
CDR3: CSGPVVGPEQFF

D: .
size: many
J: TRBJ2-2
V: TRBV4-2
DNA: TGTGCCAGCAGCCATTCGGGGCGTGACACCGGGGAGCTGTTTTTT
CDR3: CASSHSGRDTGELFF

D: .
size: few
J: TRBJ2-5
V: TRBV7-8
DNA: TGTGCCAGCAGCTTAGTGGAAGGGGGGTGGGAGACCCAGTACTTC
CDR3: CASSLVEGGWETQYF

D: TRBD2
size: .
J: TRBJ2-7
V: TRBV20-1
DNA: TGCAGTGCTAGTCGGACTAGCGGGAGCCACGAGCAGTACTTC
CDR3: CSASRTSGSHEQYF

D: .
size: .
J: TRBJ1-5
V: TRBV6-2/TRBV6-3
DNA: TGTGCCAGCAGCCCGTATGCTAGCAATCAGCCCCAGCATTTT
CDR3: CASSPYASNQPQHF

D: TRBD2
size: few
J: TRBJ2-3
V: TRBV9
DNA: TGTGCCAGCAGCGTATCTTCCCGGGGGGTAGATACGCAGTATTTT
CDR3: CASSVSSRGVDTQYF

D: .
size: many
J: TRBJ1-5
V: TRBV12-3/TRBV12-4
DNA: TGTGCCAGCAGTTCGATAGGTGGCAATCAGCCCCAGCATTTT
CDR3: CASSSIGGNQPQHF

D: .
size: .
J: TRBJ2-7
V: TRBV7-9
DNA: TGTGCCAGCAGCTTAGTATACCAGGGAGACCACGAGCAGTACTTC
CDR3: CASSLVYQGDHEQYF

D: .
size: few
J: TRBJ1-5
V: TRBV5-5
DNA: TGTGCCAGCAGCGCAGGGTATAGCAATCAGCCCCAGCATTTT
CDR3: CASSAGYSNQPQHF

D: .
size: .
J: TRBJ1-2
V: TRBV7-9
DNA: TGTGCCAGCAGCGTGGAGGAGGGAGTCTATGGCTACACCTTC
CDR3: CASSVEEGVYGYTF

D: .
size: few
J: TRBJ2-5
V: TRBV6-6
DNA: TGTGCCAGCCTTCCATGGGGCCAAGAGACCCAGTACTTC
CDR3: CASLPWGQETQYF

D: TRBD2
size: .
J: TRBJ2-2
V: TRBV6-1
DNA: TGTGCCAGCACGGCGGGAGTTGCCGGGGAGCTGTTTTTT
CDR3: CASTAGVAGELFF

D: .
size: many
J: TRBJ2-7
V: TRBV29-1
DNA: TGCAGCGTTGTTCGGGACTACGAGCAGTACTTC
CDR3: CSVVRDYEQYF

D: TRBD1
size: .
J: TRBJ2-3
V: TRBV6-1
DNA: TGTGCCACGCAACAGGGGGATATTGCAGATACGCAGTATTTT
CDR3: CATQQGDIADTQYF

D: .
size: many
J: TRBJ2-5
V: TRBV12-3/TRBV12-4
DNA: TGTGCCAGCAGTTTCAGGTCAGGGGTGGAGACCCAGTACTTC
CDR3: CASSFRSGVETQYF

D: .
size: few
J: TRBJ2-5
V: TRBV6-5
DNA: TGTGCCAGCAGTTACTCTATTGGGCAGTTAAAGACCCAGTACTTC
CDR3: CASSYSIGQLKTQYF

D: TRBD2
size: few
J: TRBJ2-7
V: TRBV20-1
DNA: TGCAGTGCCCGGGAGGCTAGCGGGAGCTACGAGCAGTACTTC
CDR3: CSAREASGSYEQYF

D: .
size: .
J: TRBJ2-1
V: TRBV29-1
DNA: TGCAGCGTTGCCCGAAGCGGCAATGAGCAGTTCTTC
CDR3: CSVARSGNEQFF

D: TRBD2
size: .
J: TRBJ2-5
V: TRBV28
DNA: TGTGCCAGCAGTTTTAGTCCAGGACTAGACTACTTC
CDR3: CASSFSPGLDYF

D: TRBD2
size: few
J: TRBJ2-3
V: TRBV5-6
DNA: TGTGCCAGCAGCTTGAAGAGAGCGGGGAGCTCCACAGATACGCAGTATTTT
CDR3: CASSLKRAGSSTDTQYF

D: .
size: .
J: TRBJ2-2
V: TRBV19
DNA: TGTGCCAGTAGCCCCTGGGGGACGAACACCGGGGAGCTGTTTTTT
CDR3: CASSPWGTNTGELFF

D: .
size: many
J: TRBJ1-5
V: TRBV4-3
DNA: TGCGCCAGCAGCCAAGATTGGAGCAATCAGCCCCAGCATTTT
CDR3: CASSQDWSNQPQHF